This is a list of T cell receptor beta chains from one sample in a study of shared T cell receptors in the human thymus. Assay used: immunoSEQ multiplex PCR; TCRdb lists only in-frame clones, some missing. Of over 650,000 clones listed, around 87% are singletons. This sample was also put to use in a study of human thymus T cells.

Sequencing used thymocytes. Source of these receptors: a boy under two years old with a congenital heart defect. The CDR3 runs from the conserved cysteine through the conserved F or W. D genes are given only for firm matches. A clone size is listed for some rows: how often the clone was seen (once, few, many), or a class if it is expanded.

>TRBD1|TRBV5-8|TRBJ2-7|-
CASSYQGRDRVYEQYF
TGTGCCAGCAGTTACCAGGGCCGGGACAGGGTCTACGAGCAGTACTTC
>TRBD1|TRBV28|TRBJ1-4|-
CASSPRRLGQGATNEKLFF
TGTGCCAGCAGTCCCCGGCGGCTGGGACAGGGGGCAACTAATGAAAAACTGTTTTTT
>-|TRBV5-6|TRBJ1-2|-
CASSLTENYGYTF
TGTGCCAGCAGCTTGACAGAGAACTATGGCTACACCTTC
>-|TRBV7-9|TRBJ2-2|-
CASSLGQITIPGELFF
TGTGCCAGCAGCTTGGGACAAATTACTATCCCCGGGGAGCTGTTTTTT
>-|TRBV29-1|TRBJ2-4|-
CSVVGGSGLAKNIQYF
TGCAGCGTTGTTGGGGGTAGCGGATTAGCCAAAAACATTCAGTACTTC
>-|TRBV28|TRBJ2-2|-
CASSLTPDWYTGELFF
TGTGCCAGCAGTTTAACCCCGGACTGGTACACCGGGGAGCTGTTTTTT
>TRBD1|TRBV6-6|TRBJ2-1|-
CASSGTGEEDEQFF
TGTGCCAGCAGTGGGACAGGGGAGGAGGATGAGCAGTTCTTC
>-|TRBV4-2|TRBJ2-7|-
CASSQDRSGGNASYEQYF
TGTGCCAGCAGCCAAGATAGGTCTGGCGGGAATGCGTCCTACGAGCAGTACTTC
>-|TRBV9|TRBJ1-1|-
CASSVEGGAPGSTEAFF
TGTGCCAGCAGCGTAGAAGGGGGGGCGCCCGGAAGCACTGAAGCTTTCTTT
>-|TRBV5-1|TRBJ2-3|-
CASSLEEGAFTDTQYF
TGCGCCAGCAGCTTGGAGGAGGGAGCATTCACAGATACGCAGTATTTT
>-|TRBV27|TRBJ1-5|-
CASSLGPSRNQPQHF
TGTGCCAGCAGTTTAGGGCCTTCCCGAAATCAGCCCCAGCATTTT
>TRBD1|TRBV28|TRBJ2-7|-
CASSLGKTGDYEQYF
TGTGCCAGCAGTCTTGGGAAAACAGGGGACTACGAGCAGTACTTC
>-|TRBV4-3|TRBJ2-7|-
CASSRETGNDEQYF
TGCGCCAGCAGCCGAGAAACAGGGAATGACGAGCAGTACTTC
>TRBD2|TRBV5-1|TRBJ2-7|-
CASSLLAVSYEQYF
TGCGCCAGCAGCCTGCTAGCGGTCTCCTACGAGCAGTACTTC
>-|TRBV5-6|TRBJ2-5|-
CASSLEFFGRGPRIETQYF
TGTGCCAGCAGCTTGGAGTTTTTTGGGCGGGGGCCAAGGATAGAGACCCAGTACTTC
>TRBD2|TRBV10-2|TRBJ2-1|-
CASSDGGRLAGINEQFF
TGCGCCAGCAGTGATGGGGGGAGACTAGCGGGAATCAATGAGCAGTTCTTC
>TRBD2|TRBV6-4|TRBJ2-1|-
CASSDSGLAYTEQFF
TGTGCCAGCAGTGACTCGGGACTAGCATATACTGAGCAGTTCTTC
>TRBD1|TRBV5-6|TRBJ2-5|-
CASSLALTGQGPRETQYF
TGTGCCAGCAGCTTGGCTCTCACGGGACAGGGTCCGCGAGAGACCCAGTACTTC
>TRBD1|TRBV4-1|TRBJ2-7|-
CASSHAKGTAYEQYF
TGCGCCAGCAGCCACGCCAAAGGGACAGCCTACGAGCAGTACTTC
>-|TRBV16|TRBJ1-1|-
CASSQFSRSNTEAFF
TGTGCCAGCAGCCAATTCTCCAGATCGAACACTGAAGCTTTCTTT
>TRBD1|TRBV28|TRBJ2-7|-
CASSHPDRGSYEQYF
TGTGCCAGCAGCCACCCGGACAGGGGATCGTACGAGCAGTACTTC
>TRBD2|TRBV7-8|TRBJ2-7|-
CASSFGGVRNYEQYF
TGTGCCAGCAGCTTCGGGGGGGTTCGTAACTACGAGCAGTACTTC
>TRBD1|TRBV28|TRBJ2-2|-
CASSYPGGTGELFF
TGTGCCAGCAGTTACCCAGGGGGCACCGGGGAGCTGTTTTTT
>-|TRBV15|TRBJ2-5|-
CATSRDRSETQYF
TGTGCCACCAGCAGAGATCGTTCAGAGACCCAGTACTTC
>-|TRBV14|TRBJ2-1|-
CASSQGTLRPRAYNEQFF
TGTGCCAGCAGCCAAGGGACTTTGCGACCAAGGGCTTACAATGAGCAGTTCTTC
>TRBD1|TRBV7-2|TRBJ1-5|-
CASSQDRAQPQHF
TGTGCCAGCAGCCAGGACAGGGCTCAGCCCCAGCATTTT
>-|TRBV5-6|TRBJ1-1|-
CASSLAVKPGEAFF
TGTGCCAGCAGCTTGGCCGTGAAGCCTGGTGAAGCTTTCTTT
>TRBD1|TRBV14|TRBJ1-1|-
CASSQEGQGADTEAFF
TGTGCCAGCAGCCAAGAAGGACAGGGGGCTGACACTGAAGCTTTCTTT
>TRBD2|TRBV28|TRBJ2-3|-
CASRVPPGLDTDTQYF
TGTGCCAGCAGAGTTCCTCCGGGACTAGACACAGATACGCAGTATTTT
>TRBD2|TRBV7-2|TRBJ2-5|-
CASSVLLAGDGETQYF
TGTGCCAGCAGCGTCTTACTAGCGGGAGATGGGGAGACCCAGTACTTC
>-|TRBV5-6|TRBJ2-7|-
CASSFFFHRPYEQYF
TGTGCCAGCAGCTTTTTCTTCCACAGACCCTACGAGCAGTACTTC
>TRBD1|TRBV28|TRBJ1-1|few
CASRPDGGQGNTEAFF
TGTGCCAGCAGACCCGACGGCGGACAGGGGAACACTGAAGCTTTCTTT
>-|TRBV7-3|TRBJ2-7|-
CASSLTIPGGSYEQYF
TGTGCCAGCAGCTTAACGATCCCCGGAGGGTCCTACGAGCAGTACTTC
>TRBD2|TRBV30|TRBJ2-1|-
CAWSLTSGRAYNEQFF
TGTGCCTGGAGTCTCACTAGCGGGAGAGCATACAATGAGCAGTTCTTC
>-|TRBV10-3|TRBJ1-1|-
CAAREGRENTEAFF
TGTGCCGCGAGAGAAGGACGGGAGAACACTGAAGCTTTCTTT
>-|TRBV27|TRBJ1-1|-
CASSTSPPVCHTEAFF
TGTGCCAGCAGTACCTCCCCCCCGGTCTGCCACACTGAAGCTTTCTTT
>TRBD1|TRBV5-6|TRBJ2-7|-
CASSFDRGLDEQYF
TGTGCCAGCAGCTTCGACAGGGGGCTAGACGAGCAGTACTTC
>TRBD1|TRBV6-6|TRBJ2-7|-
CASSRPGTGTYEQYF
TGTGCCAGCAGCCGACCAGGGACAGGGACCTACGAGCAGTACTTC
>TRBD2|TRBV7-8|TRBJ2-2|-
CASSLVPGGDTGELFF
TGTGCCAGCAGCTTAGTCCCGGGAGGGGACACCGGGGAGCTGTTTTTT
>-|TRBV5-6|TRBJ1-1|-
CASSLNSLNTEAFF
TGTGCCAGCAGCTTGAACAGTCTGAACACTGAAGCTTTCTTT
>-|TRBV6-1|TRBJ2-5|-
CASSESLKVRVTETQYF
TGTGCCAGCAGTGAAAGCCTCAAGGTCCGGGTTACCGAGACCCAGTACTTC
>-|TRBV28|TRBJ2-7|-
CASSLGQQVGLHEQYF
TGTGCCAGCAGTTTAGGCCAACAGGTCGGTCTCCACGAGCAGTACTTC
>-|TRBV5-1|TRBJ2-6|-
CASSRPLTTYSGANVLTF
TGCGCCAGCAGCCGCCCATTAACCACTTACTCTGGGGCCAACGTCCTGACTTTC
>TRBD2|TRBV9|TRBJ2-1|-
CASSVELRGGLDEQFF
TGTGCCAGCAGCGTAGAGTTGCGGGGGGGCCTAGATGAGCAGTTCTTC
>-|TRBV27|TRBJ2-2|-
CASTAAGVGIVSTGELFF
TGTGCCAGCACCGCCGCCGGGGTAGGGATAGTTTCGACCGGGGAGCTGTTTTTT
>-|TRBV6-6|TRBJ2-7|-
CASSLRVTYEQYF
TGTGCCAGCAGTTTACGGGTAACCTACGAGCAGTACTTC
>-|TRBV5-1|TRBJ2-6|once
CASSGDTGANVLTF
TGCGCCAGCAGCGGGGACACTGGGGCCAACGTCCTGACTTTC
>-|TRBV5-4|TRBJ2-5|-
CASSELRVRETQYF
TGTGCCAGCAGTGAGCTCAGGGTAAGGGAGACCCAGTACTTC
>-|TRBV4-1|TRBJ1-2|-
CASSQAVTQGLGYGYTF
TGCGCCAGCAGCCAAGCAGTTACTCAGGGTTTGGGGTATGGCTACACCTTC
>-|TRBV28|TRBJ1-6|-
CASSLREELLNNSPLHF
TGTGCCAGCAGTTTACGCGAAGAACTCCTTAATAATTCACCCCTCCACTTT